The 5 T cell receptor beta chains in this list originate from one sample, sequenced in a study of blood T cell repertoires in COVID-19. Sequenced by immunoSEQ multiplex PCR; TCRdb stores in-frame clones only, minus some. Of some 320,000 clones in the sample, more than 75% were seen once. Sequences were obtained from PBMCs or T cells enriched from blood (not recorded which). Receptors were obtained from a woman aged 30 to 39 who had recovered from COVID-19.

This clone was detected only once. The rearrangement uses TRBV24-1 and TRBJ2-3; D is uncertain. This CDR3 has 14 amino acids. The ends were cut back, 1 base at V and 0 bases at J, with 4 bases in the middle. Germline V gene data show CDR1 as KGHDR and CDR2 as SFDVKD. The CDR3 DNA reads as TGTGCCACCAGTGATTTTGGCAGCACAGATACGCAGTATTTT. Encoded protein: CATSDFGSTDTQYF.

CDR3 sequence (DNA): TGTGCCAGCGCGGAGCCCGCAACTAATGAAAAACTGTTTTTT. It is translated as CASAEPATNEKLFF. V is TRBV28 and J is TRBJ1-4; D gene ambiguous. This CDR3 is built from 14 residues. CDR1 and CDR2 (germline): MDHEN, SYDVKM. Between the trimmed V and J ends, which lost 8 bases and 0 bases, there was a span of 10 bases.

This chain connects TRBV19 to TRBJ1-2; D call uncertain. The V end lost 5 bases, the J end lost 7 bases, and 11 bases lay between the germline ends. Germline loops: CDR1 LNHDA, CDR2 SQIVND (reference sequence). The CDR3 covers 12 residues. The CDR3 sequence is CASSPEGAGYTF. The CDR3 nucleotides read TGTGCCAGTAGTCCGGAGGGTGCTGGCTACACCTTC.

This chain joins TRBV11-2 and TRBJ2-7, with 9 bases identical to TRBD2. Germline assignment: CDR1 SGHAT and CDR2 FQNNGV. The CDR3 length is 15 residues. The ends lost 1 base at V and 9 bases at J; junction bases unmatched: 10. The DNA for the CDR3 is TGTGCCAGCAGCTTAGTTTCCAGCGGGGGGCCGGGGCAGTACTTC. Translation: CASSLVSSGGPGQYF.

V and J are TRBV5-8 and TRBJ2-2, with 8 positions matching TRBD1. Germline V gene lookup returns CDR1 SGHTS and CDR2 YDEGEE. V trimming: 4 bases; J trimming: 1 base; junction bases outside the gene matches: 6. The CDR3 has 16 amino acids. The CDR3 bases are TGTGCCAGCAGCAACGGTGGGACAGGGAACACCGGGGAGCTGTTTTTT. Its protein product is CASSNGGTGNTGELFF.